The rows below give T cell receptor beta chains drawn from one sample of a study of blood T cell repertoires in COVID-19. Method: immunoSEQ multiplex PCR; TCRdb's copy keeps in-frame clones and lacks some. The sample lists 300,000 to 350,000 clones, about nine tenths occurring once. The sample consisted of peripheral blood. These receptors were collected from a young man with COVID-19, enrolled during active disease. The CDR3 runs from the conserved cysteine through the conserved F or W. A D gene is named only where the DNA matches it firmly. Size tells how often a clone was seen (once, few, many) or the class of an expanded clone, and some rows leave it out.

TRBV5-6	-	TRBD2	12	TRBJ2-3	CASSSPGGTQYF	TGTGCCAGCAGCTCACCGGGGGGTACGCAGTATTTT
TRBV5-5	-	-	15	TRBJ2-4	CASSWGGSGPNIQYF	TGTGCCAGCAGCTGGGGGGGCAGCGGGCCAAACATTCAGTACTTC
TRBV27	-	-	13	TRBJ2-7	CASSLHNTYEQYF	TGTGCCAGCAGTTTGCACAACACCTACGAGCAGTACTTC
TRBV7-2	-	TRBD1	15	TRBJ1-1	CASSLVGQGNTEAFF	TGTGCCAGCAGCTTAGTGGGACAGGGGAACACTGAAGCTTTCTTT
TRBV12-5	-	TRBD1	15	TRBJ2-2	CASGFGQGRTGELFF	TGTGCTAGTGGTTTTGGACAGGGTAGGACCGGGGAGCTGTTTTTT
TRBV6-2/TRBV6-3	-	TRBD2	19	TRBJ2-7	CASSSPKPRLAGVGYEQYF	TGTGCCAGCAGTTCCCCGAAACCCCGCCTAGCGGGAGTTGGTTACGAGCAGTACTTC
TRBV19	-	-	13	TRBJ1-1	CASSAYRETEAFF	TGTGCCAGTAGTGCCTACAGGGAAACTGAAGCTTTCTTT
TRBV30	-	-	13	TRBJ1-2	CAWKGANNYGYTF	TGTGCCTGGAAAGGGGCTAATAACTATGGCTACACCTTC
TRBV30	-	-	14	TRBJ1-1	CAWSSTGRRTEAFF	TGTGCCTGGAGTTCGACGGGGAGAAGGACTGAAGCTTTCTTT
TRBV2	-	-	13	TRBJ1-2	CASRGRANYGYTF	TGTGCCAGCAGGGGGAGGGCTAACTATGGCTACACCTTC
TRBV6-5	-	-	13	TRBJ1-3	CASSGGPGNTIYF	TGTGCCAGCAGCGGAGGGCCTGGAAACACCATATATTTT
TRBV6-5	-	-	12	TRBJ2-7	CASSYTGYEQYF	TGTGCCAGCAGTTACACAGGCTACGAGCAGTACTTC
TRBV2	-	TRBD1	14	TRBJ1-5	CASQGQGSNQPQHF	TGTGCCAGCCAGGGACAGGGGAGCAATCAGCCCCAGCATTTT
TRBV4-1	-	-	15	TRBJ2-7	CASSQGLGAAYEQYF	TGCGCCAGCAGCCAGGGTTTGGGGGCAGCCTACGAGCAGTACTTC
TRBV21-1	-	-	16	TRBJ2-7	CASSKGQDRRSYEQYF	TGTGCCAGCAGCAAAGGGCAGGACAGGAGATCCTACGAGCAGTACTTC
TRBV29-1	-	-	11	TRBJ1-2	CSGQLGDGYTF	TGCAGCGGGCAGCTGGGAGATGGCTACACCTTC
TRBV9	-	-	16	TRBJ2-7	CASSGGGGGGSYEQYF	TGTGCCAGCAGCGGAGGGGGGGGAGGGGGTTCCTACGAGCAGTACTTC
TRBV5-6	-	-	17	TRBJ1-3	CASSWGLGGSSGNTIYF	TGTGCCAGCAGCTGGGGGCTCGGGGGGTCCTCTGGAAACACCATATATTTT
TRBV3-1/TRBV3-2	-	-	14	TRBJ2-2	CASRKLPNTGELFF	TGTGCCAGCAGGAAACTACCGAACACCGGGGAGCTGTTTTTT
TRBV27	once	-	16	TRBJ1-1	CASSLREGGSDTEAFF	TGTGCCAGCAGTCTGCGAGAGGGAGGGAGTGACACTGAAGCTTTCTTT
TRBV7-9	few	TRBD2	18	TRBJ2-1	CASRLAGALSRRYNEQFF	TGTGCCAGCAGACTAGCGGGAGCCCTCTCGCGAAGGTACAATGAGCAGTTCTTC
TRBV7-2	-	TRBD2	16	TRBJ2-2	CASSLGLAANTGELFF	TGTGCCAGCAGCCTAGGACTAGCAGCTAACACCGGGGAGCTGTTTTTT
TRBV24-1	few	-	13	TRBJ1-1	CATSDGKNTEAFF	TGTGCCACCAGTGACGGGAAGAACACTGAAGCTTTCTTT
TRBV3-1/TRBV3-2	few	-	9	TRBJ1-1	CASRGAAFF	TGTGCCAGCAGAGGGGCAGCTTTCTTT
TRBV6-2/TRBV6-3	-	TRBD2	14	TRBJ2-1	CASSYRSERGEQFF	TGTGCCAGCAGTTACCGATCTGAGCGGGGAGAGCAGTTCTTC
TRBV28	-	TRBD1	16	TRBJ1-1	CASSTPGTATNTEAFF	TGTGCCAGCAGTACCCCGGGGACAGCGACAAACACTGAAGCTTTCTTT
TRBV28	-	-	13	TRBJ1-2	CASSAPPNYGYTF	TGTGCCAGCAGTGCGCCTCCAAACTATGGCTACACCTTC
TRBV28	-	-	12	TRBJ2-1	CASSIEYNEQFF	TGTGCCAGCAGTATAGAATACAATGAGCAGTTCTTC
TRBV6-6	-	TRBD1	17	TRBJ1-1	CASSPRGQARSNTEAFF	TGTGCCAGCAGTCCCCGCGGACAGGCCAGATCGAACACTGAAGCTTTCTTT
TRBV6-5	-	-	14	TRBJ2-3	CASSLSLVADTQYF	TGTGCCAGCAGTTTATCCCTAGTCGCAGATACGCAGTATTTT
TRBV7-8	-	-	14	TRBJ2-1	CASSLAESFDEQFF	TGTGCCAGCAGCTTAGCGGAGAGTTTCGATGAGCAGTTCTTC
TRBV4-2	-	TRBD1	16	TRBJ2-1	CASSLWEGQGQNEQFF	TGTGCCAGCAGCCTGTGGGAAGGACAGGGTCAGAATGAGCAGTTCTTC
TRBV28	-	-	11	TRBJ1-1	CASSFRSEAFF	TGTGCCAGCAGTTTCCGGTCTGAAGCTTTCTTT
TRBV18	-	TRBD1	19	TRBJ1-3	CASSPTSGQGAHSGNTIYF	TGTGCCAGCTCACCAACTTCGGGACAGGGGGCTCACTCTGGAAACACCATATATTTT
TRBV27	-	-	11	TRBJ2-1	CASALYNEQFF	TGTGCCAGCGCGCTCTACAATGAGCAGTTCTTC
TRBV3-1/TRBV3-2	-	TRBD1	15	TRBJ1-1	CASSQRDRDDTEAFF	TGTGCCAGCAGCCAAAGGGACAGGGACGACACTGAAGCTTTCTTT
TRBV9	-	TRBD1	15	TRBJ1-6	CASSPAGRGYSPLHF	TGTGCCAGCAGCCCAGCAGGCAGGGGGTACTCACCCCTCCACTTT
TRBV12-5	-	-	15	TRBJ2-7	CASGLVSQGNHEQYF	TGTGCTAGTGGTTTGGTATCCCAGGGAAACCACGAGCAGTACTTC